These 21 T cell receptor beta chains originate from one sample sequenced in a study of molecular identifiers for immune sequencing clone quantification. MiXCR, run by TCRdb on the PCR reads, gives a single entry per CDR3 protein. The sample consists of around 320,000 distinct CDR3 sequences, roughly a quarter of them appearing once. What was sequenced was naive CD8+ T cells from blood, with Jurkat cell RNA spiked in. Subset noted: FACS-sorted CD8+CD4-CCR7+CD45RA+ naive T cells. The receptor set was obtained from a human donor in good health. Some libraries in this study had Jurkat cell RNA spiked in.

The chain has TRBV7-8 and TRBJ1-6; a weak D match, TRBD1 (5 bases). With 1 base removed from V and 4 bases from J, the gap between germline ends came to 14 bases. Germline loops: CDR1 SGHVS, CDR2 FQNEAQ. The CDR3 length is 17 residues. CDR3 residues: CASSLVGQGAYNSPLHF. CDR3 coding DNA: TGTGCCAGCAGCTTAGTGGGGCAGGGTGCTTATAATTCACCCCTCCACTTT.

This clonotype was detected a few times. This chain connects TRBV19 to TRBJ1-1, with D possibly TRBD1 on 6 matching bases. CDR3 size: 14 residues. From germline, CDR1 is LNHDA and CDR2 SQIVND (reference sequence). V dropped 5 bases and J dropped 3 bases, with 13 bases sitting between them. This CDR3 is CASSWAGADTEAFF. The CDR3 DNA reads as TGTGCCAGTAGTTGGGCGGGGGCGGACACTGAAGCTTTCTTT. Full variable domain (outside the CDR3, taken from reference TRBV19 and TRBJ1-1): DGGITQSPKYLFRKEGQNVTLSCEQNLNHDAMYWYRQDPGQGLRLIYYSQIVNDFQKGDIAEGYSVSREKKESFPLTVTSAQKNPTAFYLCASSWAGADTEAFFGQGTRLTVV.

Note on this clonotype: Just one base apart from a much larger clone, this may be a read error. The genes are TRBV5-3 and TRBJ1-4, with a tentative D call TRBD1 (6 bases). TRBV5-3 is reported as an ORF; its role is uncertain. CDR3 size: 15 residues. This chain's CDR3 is CASSLWTESNEKLIF. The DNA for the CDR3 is TGTGCCAGCAGCTTATGGACAGAGTCTAATGAAAAACTGATTTTT.

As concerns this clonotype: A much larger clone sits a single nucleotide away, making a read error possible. The CDR3 loop is CASSFSLSEQFF. CDR3 DNA sequence: TGTGCCAGCAGCTTTTCTTTGAGTGAGCAGTTCTTC. This rearrangement joins TRBV7-2 to TRBJ2-1; D ambiguous. The germline V gene has CDR1 SGHTA and CDR2 FQGNSA. Deletions cut 3 bases from V and 9 bases from J, with 9 bases between. The CDR3 has 12 amino acids.

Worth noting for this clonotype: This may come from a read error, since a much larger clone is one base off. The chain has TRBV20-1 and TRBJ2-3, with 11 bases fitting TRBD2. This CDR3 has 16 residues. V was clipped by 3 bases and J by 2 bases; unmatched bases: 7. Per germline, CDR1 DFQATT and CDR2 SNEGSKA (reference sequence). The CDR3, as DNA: TGCAGTGCTAGTACTAGCGGGAGTCAGTACACAGATACGCAGTATTTT. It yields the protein CSASTSGSQYTDTQYF.

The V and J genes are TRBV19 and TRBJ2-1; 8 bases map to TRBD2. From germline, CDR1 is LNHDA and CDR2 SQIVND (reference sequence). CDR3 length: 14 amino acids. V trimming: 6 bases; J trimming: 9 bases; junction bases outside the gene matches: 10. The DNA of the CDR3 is TGTGCCAGTAGACCGGGACTAGAATTCGGTGAGCAGTTCTTC. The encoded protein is CASRPGLEFGEQFF.

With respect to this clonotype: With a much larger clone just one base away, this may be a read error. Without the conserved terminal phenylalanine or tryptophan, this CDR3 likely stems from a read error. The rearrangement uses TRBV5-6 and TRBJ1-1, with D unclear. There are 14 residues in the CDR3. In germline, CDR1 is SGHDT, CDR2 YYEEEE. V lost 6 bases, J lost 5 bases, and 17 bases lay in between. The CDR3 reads CASNRLALSTEAFC. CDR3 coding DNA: TGTGCCAGCAACCGGCTGGCCCTGAGTACTGAAGCTTTCTGT.

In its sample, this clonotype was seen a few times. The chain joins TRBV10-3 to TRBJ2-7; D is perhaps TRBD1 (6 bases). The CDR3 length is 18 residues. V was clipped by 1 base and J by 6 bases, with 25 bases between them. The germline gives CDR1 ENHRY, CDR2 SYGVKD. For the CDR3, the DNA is TGTGCCATCAGTGAGTACATGACAGGAGACCTAGTAACGCCCGAGCAGTACTTC. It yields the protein CAISEYMTGDLVTPEQYF.

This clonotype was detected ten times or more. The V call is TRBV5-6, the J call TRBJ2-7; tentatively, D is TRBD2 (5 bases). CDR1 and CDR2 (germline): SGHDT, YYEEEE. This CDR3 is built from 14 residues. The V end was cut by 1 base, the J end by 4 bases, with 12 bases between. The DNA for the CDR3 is TGTGCCAGCAGCTTGCGCATAACGGGGTACGAGCAGTACTTC. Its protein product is CASSLRITGYEQYF.

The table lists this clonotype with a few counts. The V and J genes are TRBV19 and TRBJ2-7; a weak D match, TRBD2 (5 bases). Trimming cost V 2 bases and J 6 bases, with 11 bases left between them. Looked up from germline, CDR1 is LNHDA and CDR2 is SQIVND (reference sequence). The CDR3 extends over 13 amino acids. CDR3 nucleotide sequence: TGTGCCAGTAGTATACCCTATCGGGGCGAGCAGTACTTC. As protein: CASSIPYRGEQYF.

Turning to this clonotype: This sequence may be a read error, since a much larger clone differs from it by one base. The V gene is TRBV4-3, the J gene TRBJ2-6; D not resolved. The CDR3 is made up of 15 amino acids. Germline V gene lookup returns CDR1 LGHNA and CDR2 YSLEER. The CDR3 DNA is TGCGCCAGCAGCCCCAGAAACTCTGGGGTCAACGTCCTGACTTTC. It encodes CASSPRNSGVNVLTF.

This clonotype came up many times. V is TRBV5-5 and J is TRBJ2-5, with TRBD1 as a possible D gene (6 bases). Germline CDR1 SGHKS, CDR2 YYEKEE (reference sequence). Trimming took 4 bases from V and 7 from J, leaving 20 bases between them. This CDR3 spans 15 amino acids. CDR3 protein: CASSANLRGKVTQYF. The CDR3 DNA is TGTGCCAGCAGCGCGAACCTCAGGGGCAAGGTGACCCAGTACTTC.

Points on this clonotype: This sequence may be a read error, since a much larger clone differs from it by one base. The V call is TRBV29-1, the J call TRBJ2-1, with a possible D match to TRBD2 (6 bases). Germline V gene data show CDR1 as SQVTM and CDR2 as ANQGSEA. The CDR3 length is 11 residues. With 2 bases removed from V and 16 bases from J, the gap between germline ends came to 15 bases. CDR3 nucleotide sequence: TGCAGCGTTGAACCGGGACTGCTCATCTTCTTC. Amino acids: CSVEPGLLIFF.

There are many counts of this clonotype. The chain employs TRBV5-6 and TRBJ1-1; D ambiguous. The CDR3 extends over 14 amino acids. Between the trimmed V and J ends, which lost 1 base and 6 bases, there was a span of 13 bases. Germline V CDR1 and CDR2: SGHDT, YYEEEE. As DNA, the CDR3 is TGTGCCAGCAGCTTGCAGGACGTGATCGCTGAAGCTTTCTTT. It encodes CASSLQDVIAEAFF.

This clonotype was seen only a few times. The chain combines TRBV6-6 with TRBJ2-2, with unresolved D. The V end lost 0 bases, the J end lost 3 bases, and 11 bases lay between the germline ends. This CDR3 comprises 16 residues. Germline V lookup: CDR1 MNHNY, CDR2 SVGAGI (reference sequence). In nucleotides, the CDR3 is TGTGCCAGCAGTTACTCGACACAAGCCTACACCGGGGAGCTGTTTTTT. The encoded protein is CASSYSTQAYTGELFF.

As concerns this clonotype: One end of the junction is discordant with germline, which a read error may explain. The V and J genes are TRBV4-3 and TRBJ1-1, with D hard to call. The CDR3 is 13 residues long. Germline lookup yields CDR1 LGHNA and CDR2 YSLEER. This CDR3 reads CARSPNALAEAFF. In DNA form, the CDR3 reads TGCGCCCGCAGCCCGAATGCCCTCGCTGAAGCTTTCTTT.

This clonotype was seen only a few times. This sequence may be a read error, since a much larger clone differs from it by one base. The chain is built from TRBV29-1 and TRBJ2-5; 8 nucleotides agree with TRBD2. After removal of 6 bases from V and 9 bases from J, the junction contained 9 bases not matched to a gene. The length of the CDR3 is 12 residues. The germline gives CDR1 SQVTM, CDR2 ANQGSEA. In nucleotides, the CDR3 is TGCAGCGTAGAGGGACCGCGGGGGGCCCAGTACTTC. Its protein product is CSVEGPRGAQYF.

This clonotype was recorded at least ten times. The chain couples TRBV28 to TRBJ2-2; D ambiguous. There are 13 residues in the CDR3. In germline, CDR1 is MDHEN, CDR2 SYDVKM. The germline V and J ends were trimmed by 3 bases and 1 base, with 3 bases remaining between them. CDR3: CASSLKNTGELFF. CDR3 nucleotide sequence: TGTGCCAGCAGTTTGAAGAACACCGGGGAGCTGTTTTTT.

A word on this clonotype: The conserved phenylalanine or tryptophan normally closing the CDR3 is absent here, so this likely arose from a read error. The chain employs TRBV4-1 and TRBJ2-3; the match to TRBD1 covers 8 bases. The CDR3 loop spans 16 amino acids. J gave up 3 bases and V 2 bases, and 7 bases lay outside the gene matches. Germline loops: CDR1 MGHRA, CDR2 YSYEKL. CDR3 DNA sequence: TGCGCCAGCAGCCAACGGACAGGGATGGTAACAGATACGCAGTATTTA. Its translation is CASSQRTGMVTDTQYL.

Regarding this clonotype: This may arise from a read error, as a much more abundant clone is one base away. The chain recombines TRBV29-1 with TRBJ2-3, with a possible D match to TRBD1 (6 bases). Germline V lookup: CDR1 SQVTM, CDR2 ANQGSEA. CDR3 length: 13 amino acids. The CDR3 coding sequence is TGCAGCGTTGTGGGCAGGGGCACAGGTACGCAGTATTTT. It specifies CSVVGRGTGTQYF.

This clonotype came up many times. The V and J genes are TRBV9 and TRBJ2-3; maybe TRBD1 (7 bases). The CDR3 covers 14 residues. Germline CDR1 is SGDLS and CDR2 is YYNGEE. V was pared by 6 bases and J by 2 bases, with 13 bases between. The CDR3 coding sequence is TGTGCCAGCACCGCAGGGGGGTCCACAGATACGCAGTATTTT. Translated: CASTAGGSTDTQYF.